The 31 T cell receptor beta chains below were found in one sample sequenced in a study of blood T cell repertoires in COVID-19. Produced via immunoSEQ multiplex PCR; TCRdb's table is partial and in-frame only. The sample lists under 450,000 clones; less than 90% were seen once. The sequenced sample consisted of PBMCs or T cells enriched from blood (not recorded which). The origin of the receptors is a woman aged 45 to 65 who had recovered from COVID-19.

This clone occurred a few times. The chain combines TRBV5-1 with TRBJ1-1, with TRBD1 matching 9 bases. With 5 bases clipped from V and 0 bases from J, the junction kept 2 bases outside the gene matches. In germline, CDR1 is SGHRS, CDR2 YFSETQ. This CDR3 spans 14 amino acids. DNA of the CDR3: TGCGCCAGCAGACAGGGGGCATTGAACACTGAAGCTTTCTTT. Its protein product is CASRQGALNTEAFF. The full variable domain, in which reference TRBV5-1 and TRBJ1-1 provide the parts outside the CDR3, is KAGVTQTPRYLIKTRGQQVTLSCSPISGHRSVSWYQQTPGQGLQFLFEYFSETQRNKGNFPGRFSGRQFSNSRSEMNVSTLELGDSALYLCASRQGALNTEAFFGQGTRLTVV.

The chain recombines TRBV18 with TRBJ2-1; 12 bases fit TRBD2. The junction had 9 bases not matched to a gene; V was cut back by 1 base and J by 5 bases. CDR1 and CDR2 (germline): KGHSH, LQKENI. CDR3 length: 18 amino acids. Here the CDR3 reads CASSPQIRLAGANNEQFF. Here the CDR3 DNA reads TGTGCCAGCTCACCACAAATTCGACTAGCGGGGGCAAACAATGAGCAGTTCTTC.

This clone appeared a single time. The V and J genes are TRBV6-2 or TRBV6-3 and TRBJ1-2, with D possibly TRBD1 on 6 matching bases. V dropped 2 bases and J dropped 2 bases, with 12 bases sitting between them. CDR1 is MNHEY and CDR2 is SVGEGT in the germline V gene. The CDR3 has 15 residues. The CDR3 bases are TGTGCCAGCAGTTACGCCAGGGGTGGAAACTATGGCTACACCTTC. Translating it yields CASSYARGGNYGYTF.

This chain joins TRBV7-2 and TRBJ2-2; 9 bases agree with TRBD2. The CDR3 is 17 residues long. V dropped 3 bases and J dropped 2; count of bases not matched to a gene: 7. Germline V gene sequence: CDR1 SGHTA, CDR2 FQGNSA. The CDR3 spells CASSFSGSGPNTGELFF. Written as DNA, the CDR3 is TGTGCCAGCAGCTTTAGCGGGAGCGGGCCTAACACCGGGGAGCTGTTTTTT.

The chain joins TRBV15 to TRBJ1-1; D uncertain. The germline V gene has CDR1 LNHNV and CDR2 YYDKDF (reference sequence). V gave up 3 bases and J gave up 2 bases, with 4 bases separating them. The CDR3 is 12 residues long. Here the CDR3 reads CATSRSNTEAFF. DNA of the CDR3: TGTGCCACCAGCAGGAGTAACACTGAAGCTTTCTTT.

The chain combines TRBV2 with TRBJ2-1, with unresolved D. The V gene lost 7 bases and the J gene lost 8 bases, with 6 bases spanning the gap. This CDR3 has 10 amino acids. Germline CDR1 and CDR2: SNHLY and FYNNEI. The CDR3 loop is CASMSYEQFF. CDR3 nucleotide sequence: TGTGCCAGCATGAGCTATGAGCAGTTCTTC.

The V gene is TRBV27, the J gene TRBJ1-1; 9 bases align to TRBD1. The junction had 3 bases not matched to a gene; V was cut back by 0 bases and J by 4 bases. Germline V gene sequence: CDR1 MNHEY, CDR2 SMNVEV (reference sequence). The CDR3 runs to 15 residues. The DNA of the CDR3 is TGTGCCAGCAGTTTATCCTCGACAGGGGGCACTGAAGCTTTCTTT. Its translation is CASSLSSTGGTEAFF.

The table lists this clone with a few counts. The chain is built from TRBV4-3 and TRBJ1-2; D ambiguous. This CDR3 is built from 15 residues. The germline V gene has CDR1 LGHNA and CDR2 YSLEER. Between the trimmed V and J ends, which lost 0 bases and 2 bases, there was a span of 10 bases. CDR3 amino acids: CASSQDWHANYGYTF. For the CDR3, the DNA is TGCGCCAGCAGCCAAGATTGGCACGCAAACTATGGCTACACCTTC.

The DNA for the CDR3 is TGTGCCAGCAGCAAAACACGGGGGTTTAACTATGGCTACACCTTC. Encoded protein: CASSKTRGFNYGYTF. The chain carries TRBV21-1 and TRBJ1-2. TRBV21-1 is an annotated pseudogene. This CDR3 is built from 15 residues.

This chain connects TRBV7-3 to TRBJ2-1; 7 bases align to TRBD2. Trimming cost V 0 bases and J 9 bases; bases outside gene matches: 14. The germline V gene encodes CDR1 SGHTA and CDR2 FQGTGA. This CDR3 comprises 17 residues. The CDR3 DNA sequence: TGTGCCAGCAGCTTAACGGCGGGAGCCCCGAGCGTGAGTGAGCAGTTCTTC. This encodes CASSLTAGAPSVSEQFF.

The J gene is TRBJ1-1, the V gene TRBV11-2; D is perhaps TRBD1 (5 bases). The CDR3 is 14 amino acids. The germline V and J ends were trimmed by 1 base and 4 bases, with 10 bases remaining between them. The germline gives CDR1 SGHAT, CDR2 FQNNGV. The CDR3, as DNA: TGTGCCAGCAGCTTAGGGGGCCCGGCCACTGAAGCTTTCTTT. Protein sequence: CASSLGGPATEAFF.

The chain uses TRBV19 and TRBJ1-2; D is perhaps TRBD1 (5 bases). This CDR3 region has 15 residues. CDR1 and CDR2 from the germline V gene are LNHDA and SQIVND (reference sequence). V was shortened by 5 bases and J by 5 bases, with 18 bases between the two germline ends. The CDR3 DNA reads as TGTGCCAGTAGTCCCCTCGGGGGTATGGAGTATGGCTACACCTTC. It specifies CASSPLGGMEYGYTF.

The chain employs TRBV10-2 and TRBJ1-2; 8 nucleotides match TRBD1. Looked up from germline, CDR1 is WSHSY and CDR2 is SAAADI. This CDR3 is built from 16 residues. The junction had 7 bases not matched to a gene; V was cut back by 3 bases and J by 1 base. CDR3 loop: CASSDWGTGGNYGYTF. The DNA for the CDR3 is TGCGCCAGCAGTGATTGGGGGACAGGCGGTAACTATGGCTACACCTTC.

The chain has TRBV7-3 and TRBJ1-2; 7 bases are a match to TRBD1. J lost 6 bases, V lost 1 base, and 8 bases had no gene match. The CDR3 totals 15 residues. Germline CDR1 and CDR2: SGHTA and FQGTGA. Here the CDR3 DNA reads TGTGCCAGCAGCTTAAGCGGAAAGACAGGGAATGGCTACACCTTC. This codes for CASSLSGKTGNGYTF.

The rearrangement joins TRBV6-2 or TRBV6-3 to TRBJ2-1; 8 bases agree with TRBD2. V dropped 4 bases and J dropped 6; count of bases not matched to a gene: 8. The germline gives CDR1 MNHEY, CDR2 SVGEGT. The CDR3 runs to 15 residues. The DNA for the CDR3 is TGTGCCAGCAGTTTTAGCGGGGTCGGCGGCAATGAGCAGTTCTTC. Residues: CASSFSGVGGNEQFF.

The CDR3 DNA is TGTGCCAGCAGGCAGACAGGGAACACTGAAGCTTTCTTT. Translating gives CASRQTGNTEAFF. The chain has TRBV27 and TRBJ1-1; TRBD1 is a possible D gene (6 bases). Trimming left V 6 bases short and J 1 base short, with 9 bases between. This CDR3 has 13 amino acids. Per germline, CDR1 MNHEY and CDR2 SMNVEV (reference sequence).

This clone was recorded once. The gene calls are TRBV29-1 and TRBJ1-2; D may be TRBD1 (5 bases). With 8 bases removed from V and 6 bases from J, the gap between germline ends came to 13 bases. Germline V gene sequence: CDR1 SQVTM, CDR2 ANQGSEA. The CDR3 runs 11 residues. This CDR3 is CSTGTGNGYTF. The CDR3 DNA follows: TGCAGCACCGGGACTGGGAATGGCTACACCTTC.

The genes are TRBV19 and TRBJ1-3; D call uncertain. Trimming cost V 1 base and J 0 bases, with 13 bases left between them. The CDR3 covers 17 residues. Germline CDR1 reads LNHDA; CDR2 reads SQIVND (reference sequence). DNA of the CDR3: TGTGCCAGTAGTATAGTCCTTGGGCGGGACTCTGGAAACACCATATATTTT. The encoded protein is CASSIVLGRDSGNTIYF.

This rearrangement joins TRBV24-1 to TRBJ2-3; D is perhaps TRBD2 (6 bases). This CDR3 has 14 residues. CDR1 and CDR2 (germline): KGHDR, SFDVKD. The germline V and J ends were trimmed by 5 bases and 2 bases, with 10 bases remaining between them. The CDR3 region has the DNA TGTGCCACCAGTGGTCGGGGGACCACAGATACGCAGTATTTT. Protein product: CATSGRGTTDTQYF.

This chain links TRBV2 with TRBJ1-2; 8 nucleotides match TRBD1. The V segment lost 7 bases and the J segment 7 bases; nucleotides outside the gene matches: 8. The CDR3 loop spans 13 amino acids. The germline V gene encodes CDR1 SNHLY and CDR2 FYNNEI. Here the CDR3 reads CASKLRGTGGYTF. CDR3 DNA: TGTGCCAGCAAACTTCGTGGGACAGGTGGCTACACCTTC.

This clone was recorded once. The V gene is TRBV6-6, the J gene TRBJ1-4, with 9 nucleotides matching TRBD1. Per germline, CDR1 MNHNY and CDR2 SVGAGI (reference sequence). The CDR3 spans 16 residues. V was pared by 5 bases and J by 7 bases, with 11 bases of the junction left unmatched. CDR3 sequence reads: CASSRPGGQGSEKLFF. CDR3 in DNA: TGTGCCAGCAGTCGACCGGGAGGACAGGGGAGTGAAAAACTGTTTTTT.

The chain joins TRBV18 to TRBJ2-1; maybe TRBD1 (5 bases). Germline V gives CDR1 KGHSH, CDR2 LQKENI. This CDR3 has 14 residues. V was clipped by 1 base and J by 7 bases, with 11 bases between them. The CDR3 here is CASSPQVTANEQFF. CDR3 in DNA: TGTGCCAGCTCACCACAAGTGACAGCAAATGAGCAGTTCTTC.

There are a few counts of this clone. The V call is TRBV5-4, the J call TRBJ1-6; maybe TRBD1 (5 bases). This CDR3 is 13 amino acids long. Trimming removed 4 bases from V and 12 bases from J, with 14 bases in between. CDR1 is SGHNT and CDR2 is YYREEE in the germline V gene (reference sequence). CDR3: CASSGGSARPLHF. The CDR3 DNA follows: TGTGCCAGCAGCGGGGGGAGCGCCCGACCCCTCCACTTT.

The chain joins TRBV6-5 to TRBJ1-1; D is perhaps TRBD1 (6 bases). Germline CDR1 is MNHEY and CDR2 is SVGAGI. This CDR3 has 14 residues. V shed 3 bases and J shed 2 bases, with 10 bases lying between them. The CDR3 spells CASSYLQGNTEAFF. The DNA for the CDR3 is TGTGCCAGCAGTTATCTACAGGGTAACACTGAAGCTTTCTTT.

The rearrangement links TRBV19 to TRBJ1-5; D ambiguous. Deletions cut 7 bases from V and 0 bases from J, with 10 bases between. The length of the CDR3 is 14 residues. Germline V gene sequence: CDR1 LNHDA, CDR2 SQIVND (reference sequence). The CDR3 is CASKQRYSNQPQHF. In DNA, the CDR3 is TGTGCCAGTAAGCAAAGATATAGCAATCAGCCCCAGCATTTT.

The chain links TRBV29-1 to TRBJ1-1; 7 nucleotides align to TRBD1. Germline CDR1 reads SQVTM; CDR2 reads ANQGSEA. The CDR3 loop spans 14 amino acids. Germline trimming cut 7 bases from V and 0 bases from J; bases unmatched to any gene: 8. Here the CDR3 reads CSADIQGLNTEAFF. In DNA form, the CDR3 reads TGCAGCGCCGATATACAGGGGCTGAACACTGAAGCTTTCTTT. Full variable domain (remainder filled in from reference TRBV29-1 and TRBJ1-1): SAVISQKPSRDICQRGTSLTIQCQVDSQVTMMFWYRQQPGQSLTLIATANQGSEATYESGFVIDKFPISRPNLTFSTLTVSNMSPEDSSIYLCSADIQGLNTEAFFGQGTRLTVV.

The chain combines TRBV12-5 with TRBJ1-6; 7 bases line up with TRBD1. With V trimmed by 5 bases and J by 10 bases, 8 bases remained unmatched. Looked up from germline, CDR1 is LGHNT and CDR2 is FRNRAP. The CDR3 length is 14 residues. DNA of the CDR3: TGTGCTAGTGGTCCAGACAGGGTGAACTCACCCCTCCACTTT. Encoded protein: CASGPDRVNSPLHF. Drawing the rest from reference TRBV12-5 and TRBJ1-6, the complete variable domain is DARVTQTPRHKVTEMGQEVTMRCQPILGHNTVFWYRQTMMQGLELLAYFRNRAPLDDSGMPKDRFSAEMPDATLATLKIQPSEPRDSAVYFCASGPDRVNSPLHFGNGTRLTVT.

This clone was seen more than once but under ten times. The chain has TRBV27 and TRBJ1-2; TRBD1 agrees at 11 bases. The CDR3 runs to 15 residues. Trimming at V came to 6 bases and at J to 2 bases, leaving 5 bases not matched to a gene. Per the germline V gene, CDR1 is MNHEY and CDR2 is SMNVEV (reference sequence). The CDR3 sequence is CASRPGTGGNYGYTF. CDR3 DNA: TGTGCCAGCAGACCCGGGACAGGGGGAAACTATGGCTACACCTTC.

The table lists this clone with a few counts. V and J are TRBV2 and TRBJ1-1; D possibly corresponds to TRBD1 (5 bases). V lost 6 bases and J 5 bases, leaving 16 bases between the germline ends. CDR1 is SNHLY and CDR2 is FYNNEI in the germline V gene. The CDR3 consists of 14 residues. The CDR3 nucleotides are TGTGCCAGCAGAACCATGGGGGGAACGACTGAAGCTTTCTTT. It translates to CASRTMGGTTEAFF.

The genes are TRBV11-2 and TRBJ2-1; 7 bases match TRBD2. Germline-derived CDR1 and CDR2 are SGHAT and FQNNGV. The CDR3 covers 13 residues. The CDR3 region is CASGVAGGRGSFF. The CDR3 nucleotides are TGTGCGAGCGGGGTTGCAGGCGGACGAGGGTCGTTCTTC.

This chain connects TRBV7-2 to TRBJ1-4, with 7 bases lining up with TRBD1. The length of the CDR3 is 15 residues. Germline CDR1 is SGHTA and CDR2 is FQGNSA. The trim removed 3 bases at V and 4 bases at J, leaving 5 bases unmatched. The CDR3 bases are TGTGCCAGCAGCTTCGCGACAGGGCTTAATGAAAAACTGTTTTTT. Its translation: CASSFATGLNEKLFF.